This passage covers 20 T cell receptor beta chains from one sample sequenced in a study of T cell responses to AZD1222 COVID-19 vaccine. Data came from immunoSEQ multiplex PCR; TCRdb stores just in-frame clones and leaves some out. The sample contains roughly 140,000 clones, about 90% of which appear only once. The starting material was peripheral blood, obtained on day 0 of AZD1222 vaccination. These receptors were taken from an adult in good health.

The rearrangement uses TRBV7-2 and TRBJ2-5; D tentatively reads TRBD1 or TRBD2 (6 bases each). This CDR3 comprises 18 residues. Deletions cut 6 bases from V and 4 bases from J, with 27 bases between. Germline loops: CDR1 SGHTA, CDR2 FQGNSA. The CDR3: CASSPAGHSLGGSETQYF. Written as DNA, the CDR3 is TGTGCCAGCAGTCCAGCGGGCCATAGCTTAGGGGGGTCAGAGACCCAGTACTTC.

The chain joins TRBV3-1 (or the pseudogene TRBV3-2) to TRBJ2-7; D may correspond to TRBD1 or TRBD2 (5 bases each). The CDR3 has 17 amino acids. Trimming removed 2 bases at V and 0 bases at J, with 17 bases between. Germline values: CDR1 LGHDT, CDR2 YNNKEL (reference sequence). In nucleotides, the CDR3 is TGTGCCAGCAGCCAAAAAGGGGTGGGGGAGAGCTCCTACGAGCAGTACTTC. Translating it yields CASSQKGVGESSYEQYF.

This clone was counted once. The CDR3 is CASSQVNTEAFF. The CDR3 DNA is TGTGCCAGCAGCCAAGTTAACACTGAAGCTTTCTTT. The chain is built from TRBV14 and TRBJ1-1; D is unclear. This CDR3 spans 12 amino acids. The germline V gene encodes CDR1 SGHDN and CDR2 FVKESK. The V gene lost 1 base and the J gene lost 2 bases, with 2 bases spanning the gap.

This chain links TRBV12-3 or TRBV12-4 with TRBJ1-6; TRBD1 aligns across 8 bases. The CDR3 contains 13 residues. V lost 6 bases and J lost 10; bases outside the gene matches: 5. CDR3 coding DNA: TGTGCCAGCAGCCGGGACAGGTCCTCACCCCTCCACTTT. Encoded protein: CASSRDRSSPLHF.

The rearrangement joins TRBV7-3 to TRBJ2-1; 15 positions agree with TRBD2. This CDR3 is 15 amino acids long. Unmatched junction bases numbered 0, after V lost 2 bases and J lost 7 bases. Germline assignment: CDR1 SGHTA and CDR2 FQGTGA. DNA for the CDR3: TGTGCCAGCAGCTTAGGGACTAGCGGGGGGAATGAGCAGTTCTTC. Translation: CASSLGTSGGNEQFF.

The CDR3 region has the DNA TGTGCCAGCAGAGCGACGACAGGGTCGGGAAACACCATATATTTT. Translating it yields CASRATTGSGNTIYF. This chain connects TRBV7-9 to TRBJ1-3, with TRBD1 identical over 7 bases. The CDR3 contains 15 residues. The germline V gene encodes CDR1 SEHNR and CDR2 FQNEAQ (reference sequence). After removal of 6 bases from V and 4 bases from J, the junction contained 9 bases not matched to a gene.

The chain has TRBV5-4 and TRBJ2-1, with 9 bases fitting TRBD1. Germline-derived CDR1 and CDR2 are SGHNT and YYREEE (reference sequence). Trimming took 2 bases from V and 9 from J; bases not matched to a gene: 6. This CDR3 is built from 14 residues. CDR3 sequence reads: CASSLGTGLSEQFF. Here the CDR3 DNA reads TGTGCCAGCAGCTTAGGGACAGGGTTGAGTGAGCAGTTCTTC. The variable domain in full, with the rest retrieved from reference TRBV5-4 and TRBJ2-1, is ETGVTQSPTHLIKTRGQQVTLRCSSQSGHNTVSWYQQALGQGPQFIFQYYREEENGRGNFPPRFSGLQFPNYSSELNVNALELDDSALYLCASSLGTGLSEQFFGPGTRLTVL.

CDR3 sequence reads: CASSLVWTGERGYTF. CDR3 DNA sequence: TGTGCCAGCAGCTTAGTTTGGACAGGGGAACGGGGCTACACCTTC. The V call is TRBV7-2, the J call TRBJ1-2; TRBD1 aligns across 9 bases. The CDR3 extends over 15 amino acids. Unmatched junction bases numbered 8, after V lost 1 base and J lost 8 bases. Germline lookup yields CDR1 SGHTA and CDR2 FQGNSA.

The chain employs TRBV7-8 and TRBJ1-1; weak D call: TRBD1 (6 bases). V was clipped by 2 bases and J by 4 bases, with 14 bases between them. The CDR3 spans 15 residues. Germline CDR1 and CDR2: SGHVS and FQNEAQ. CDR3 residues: CASSLTGGPSTEAFF. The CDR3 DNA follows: TGTGCCAGCAGCTTAACCGGGGGCCCTAGCACTGAAGCTTTCTTT.

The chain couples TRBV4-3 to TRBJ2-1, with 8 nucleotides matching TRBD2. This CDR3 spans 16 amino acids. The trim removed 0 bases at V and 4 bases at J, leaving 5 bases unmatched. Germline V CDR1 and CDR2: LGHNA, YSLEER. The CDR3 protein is CASSQEGSGGYNEQFF. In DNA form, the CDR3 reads TGCGCCAGCAGCCAAGAGGGAAGCGGGGGTTACAATGAGCAGTTCTTC.

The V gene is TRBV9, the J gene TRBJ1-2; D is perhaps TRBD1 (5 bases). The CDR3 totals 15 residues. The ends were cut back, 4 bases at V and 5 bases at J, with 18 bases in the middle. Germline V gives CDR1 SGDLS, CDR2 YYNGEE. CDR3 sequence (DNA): TGTGCCAGCAGCCCCTCCCGTGGGGGGTGGTATGGCTACACCTTC. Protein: CASSPSRGGWYGYTF. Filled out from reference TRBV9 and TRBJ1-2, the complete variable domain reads DSGVTQTPKHLITATGQRVTLRCSPRSGDLSVYWYQQSLDQGLQFLIQYYNGEERAKGNILERFSAQQFPDLHSELNLSSLELGDSALYFCASSPSRGGWYGYTFGSGTRLTVV.

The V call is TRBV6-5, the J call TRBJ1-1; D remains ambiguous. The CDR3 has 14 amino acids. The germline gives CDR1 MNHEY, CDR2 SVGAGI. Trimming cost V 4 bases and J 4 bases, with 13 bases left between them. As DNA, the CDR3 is TGTGCCAGCAGTTCTCTCGGACTCGGCACTGAAGCTTTCTTT. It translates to CASSSLGLGTEAFF.

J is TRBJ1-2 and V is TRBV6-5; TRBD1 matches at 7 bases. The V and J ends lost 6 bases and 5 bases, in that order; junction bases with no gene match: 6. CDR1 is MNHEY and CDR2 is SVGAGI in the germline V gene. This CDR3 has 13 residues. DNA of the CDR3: TGTGCCAGCAGCTCGGGACAGTTTTATGGCTACACCTTC. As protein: CASSSGQFYGYTF.

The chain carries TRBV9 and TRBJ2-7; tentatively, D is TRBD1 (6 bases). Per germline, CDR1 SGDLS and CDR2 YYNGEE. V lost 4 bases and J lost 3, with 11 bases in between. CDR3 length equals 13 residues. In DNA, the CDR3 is TGTGCCAGCAGCACACGGGACAACTACGAGCAGTACTTC. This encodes CASSTRDNYEQYF.

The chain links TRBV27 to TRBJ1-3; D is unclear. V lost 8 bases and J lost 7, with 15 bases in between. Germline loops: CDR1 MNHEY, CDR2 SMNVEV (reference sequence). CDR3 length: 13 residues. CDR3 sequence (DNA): TGTGCCAGCCTGGACTTGGCCGCCAACACCATATATTTT. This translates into CASLDLAANTIYF.

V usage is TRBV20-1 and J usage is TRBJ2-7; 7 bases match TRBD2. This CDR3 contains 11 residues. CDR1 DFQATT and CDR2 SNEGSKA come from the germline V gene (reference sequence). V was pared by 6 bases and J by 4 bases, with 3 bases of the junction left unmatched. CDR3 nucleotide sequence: TGCAGTGCAGCGGGGATATACGAGCAGTACTTC. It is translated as CSAAGIYEQYF.

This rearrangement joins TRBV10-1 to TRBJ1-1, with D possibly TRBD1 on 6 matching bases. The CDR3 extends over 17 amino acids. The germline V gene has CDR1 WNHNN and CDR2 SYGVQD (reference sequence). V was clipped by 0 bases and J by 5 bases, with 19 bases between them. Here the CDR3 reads CASSESRGGAEQTEAFF. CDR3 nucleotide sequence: TGCGCCAGCAGTGAGTCGAGGGGGGGGGCTGAACAGACTGAAGCTTTCTTT.

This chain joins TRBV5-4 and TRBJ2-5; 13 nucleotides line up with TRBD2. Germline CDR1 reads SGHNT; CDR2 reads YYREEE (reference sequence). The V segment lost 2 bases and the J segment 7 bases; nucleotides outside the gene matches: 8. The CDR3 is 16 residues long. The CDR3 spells CASSFRLAGGRGTQYF. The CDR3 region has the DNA TGTGCCAGCAGCTTTAGACTAGCGGGGGGCCGAGGGACCCAGTACTTC.

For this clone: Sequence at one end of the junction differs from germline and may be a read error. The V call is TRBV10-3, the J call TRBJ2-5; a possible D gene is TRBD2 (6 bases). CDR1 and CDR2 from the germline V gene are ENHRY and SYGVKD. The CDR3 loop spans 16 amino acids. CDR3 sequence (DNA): TGTGCCATCAGTGAGTCAGGTTTTCGGGAGACCGAGACCCGGTACTTC. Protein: CAISESGFRETETRYF.

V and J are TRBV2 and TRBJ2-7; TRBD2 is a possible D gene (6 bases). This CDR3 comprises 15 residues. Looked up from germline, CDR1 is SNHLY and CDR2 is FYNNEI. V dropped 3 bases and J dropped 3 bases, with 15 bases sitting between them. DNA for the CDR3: TGTGCCAGCAGTGACTTAAACCGGGGACTCTACGAGCAGTACTTC. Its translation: CASSDLNRGLYEQYF.